The TCR beta chain under discussion was sequenced for a study of T cells after yellow fever vaccination. Each CDR3 protein gets one entry after TCRdb re-called the 5' RACE reads with MiXCR. The data hold fewer than 650,000 distinct CDR3 sequences, with roughly 22% observed a single time. This CDR3 comprises 17 residues. Trimming took 0 bases from V and 1 from J, leaving 16 bases between them. From germline, CDR1 is MNHEY and CDR2 SVGEGT. The sequencing used PBMCs, collected roughly 20 days after the first yellow fever vaccination. V usage is TRBV6-2 or TRBV6-3 and J usage is TRBJ2-7; TRBD1 might be the D (6 bases). The TCR sequence derives from a man between 18 and 35 years old who received the YFV17D yellow fever vaccine. The CDR3 here is CASSYSRAQGLSYEQYF. CDR3 coding DNA: TGTGCCAGCAGTTACTCGAGAGCACAGGGATTATCCTACGAGCAGTACTTC.